These 11 T cell receptor beta chains share one sample of origin, sequenced in a study of OX40 agonist ivuxolimab in advanced cancers. The data were produced by immunoSEQ multiplex PCR, yet TCRdb's version contains in-frame clones alone and is incomplete. The sample contains some 70,000 clones, more than 85% of which appear only once. The sample here was CD4+ or CD8+ T cells sorted from blood, taken in a trial of the OX40 agonist ivuxolimab. These receptors came from an adult with an advanced solid tumor such as melanoma, head and neck, liver or kidney cancer.

This clone was detected a few times. This chain joins TRBV6-6 and TRBJ1-5; the D is unclear. This CDR3 has 15 amino acids. Trimming shortened V by 8 bases and J by 3 bases, and 17 bases separated the two germline ends. CDR1 and CDR2 (germline): MNHNY, SVGAGI (reference sequence). CDR3 nucleotide sequence: TGTGCCAGCGCAGATGGGCGGAGACCCAATCAGCCCCAGCATTTT. Residues: CASADGRRPNQPQHF.

J is TRBJ1-2 and V is TRBV30; D is unresolved. V lost 2 bases and J lost 4, with 14 bases in between. CDR3 size: 14 residues. Per the germline V gene, CDR1 is GTSNPN and CDR2 is SVGIG (reference sequence). The CDR3 protein is CAWSKRRQSYGYTF. Here the CDR3 DNA reads TGTGCCTGGAGTAAGAGACGCCAATCCTATGGCTACACCTTC. Filled out from reference TRBV30 and TRBJ1-2, the complete variable domain reads SQTIHQWPATLVQPVGSPLSLECTVEGTSNPNLYWYRQAAGRGLQLLFYSVGIGQISSEVPQNLSASRPQDRQFILSSKKLLLSDSGFYLCAWSKRRQSYGYTFGSGTRLTVV.

The chain uses TRBV19 and TRBJ2-1, with 9 bases fitting TRBD2. The V gene's germline CDR1 is LNHDA and CDR2 SQIVND (reference sequence). V trimming: 7 bases; J trimming: 9 bases; junction bases outside the gene matches: 13. The CDR3 consists of 15 residues. DNA for the CDR3: TGTGCCAGTAATGGTGCTAGCGGGGCCCGCGGTGAGCAGTTCTTC. Amino acids: CASNGASGARGEQFF.

This clone was counted between two and nine times. This chain joins TRBV7-2 and TRBJ1-2, with a possible D match to TRBD1 (5 bases). The V gene's germline CDR1 is SGHTA and CDR2 FQGNSA. V lost 0 bases to trimming and J lost 4 bases, with 15 bases between them. This CDR3 region has 16 residues. In DNA, the CDR3 is TGTGCCAGCAGCTTAGCGGGGCAGGTGGTAAGCTATGGCTACACCTTC. It translates to CASSLAGQVVSYGYTF.

The chain links TRBV7-2 to TRBJ2-7, with 8 bases identical to TRBD1. The junction had 12 bases not matched to a gene; V was cut back by 5 bases and J by 6 bases. Per the germline V gene, CDR1 is SGHTA and CDR2 is FQGNSA. The CDR3 loop spans 15 amino acids. The DNA of the CDR3 is TGTGCCAGCAGCCCTCTGGGCAGGGGGCTCGGCGAGCAGTACTTC. Its protein product is CASSPLGRGLGEQYF.

V usage is TRBV7-2 and J usage is TRBJ1-2, with 8 bases fitting TRBD1. The V gene's germline CDR1 is SGHTA and CDR2 FQGNSA. V shed 2 bases, J shed 4 bases, and the junction held 9 bases outside the gene matches. The length of the CDR3 is 16 residues. CDR3 DNA: TGTGCCAGCAGCTTATCAGGGGGCGGACTTTCCTATGGCTACACCTTC. This sequence encodes CASSLSGGGLSYGYTF.

V usage is TRBV6-5 and J usage is TRBJ2-5; 7 bases match TRBD1. Germline assignment: CDR1 MNHEY and CDR2 SVGAGI. The CDR3 loop spans 15 amino acids. The V segment lost 0 bases and the J segment 2 bases; nucleotides outside the gene matches: 3. This CDR3 reads CASSYSGRGQETQYF. The CDR3 bases are TGTGCCAGCAGTTACTCTGGCAGGGGGCAAGAGACCCAGTACTTC.

The genes are TRBV6-4 and TRBJ2-3; tentatively, D is TRBD1 (5 bases). V was pared by 5 bases and J by 4 bases, with 10 bases between. The CDR3 is made up of 13 amino acids. Looked up from germline, CDR1 is MRHNA and CDR2 is SNTAGT. The CDR3 protein is CASSLRGSDTQYF. The CDR3 DNA follows: TGTGCCAGCAGTTTAAGGGGTTCAGATACGCAGTATTTT.

The CDR3 protein is CASSSTSLEQFF. The CDR3 DNA reads as TGTGCCAGCAGCTCGACTAGCCTGGAGCAGTTCTTC. The chain joins TRBV5-4 to TRBJ2-1; the match to TRBD2 covers 7 bases. Germline CDR1 reads SGHNT; CDR2 reads YYREEE (reference sequence). The CDR3 sequence is 12 residues long. V was clipped by 3 bases and J by 10 bases; unmatched bases: 4.

V and J are TRBV4-2 and TRBJ1-6; 10 bases line up with TRBD1. Losses at the gene ends were 5 bases for V and 9 bases for J; bases not matched to a gene: 4. Germline assignment: CDR1 LGHNA and CDR2 YNFKEQ. This CDR3 has 14 residues. Here the CDR3 DNA reads TGTGCCAGCAGCACGGGACAGGGGAGTTCACCCCTCCACTTT. Protein product: CASSTGQGSSPLHF.

The rearrangement joins TRBV5-5 to TRBJ1-1; maybe TRBD1 (5 bases). Trimming cost V 7 bases and J 0 bases, with 19 bases left between them. Per germline, CDR1 SGHKS and CDR2 YYEKEE (reference sequence). The CDR3 contains 16 residues. The CDR3 region has the DNA TGTGCCAGCTCCCGAGGTGCGGGGACGGTGAACACTGAAGCTTTCTTT. As protein: CASSRGAGTVNTEAFF.